This T cell receptor (beta chain) originates from a study of radiation and T cells in renal cell carcinoma. Study-wide results and caveats: From baseline, blood top tumor clonotypes peaked at 2 weeks post-radiation. No pretreatment tumor biopsies were available for baseline clonotypes.

Regarding time point: blood 4 weeks post-SBRT, at nephrectomy. Treatment in this sample: 15 Gy SBRT to primary tumor, nephrectomy 4 weeks later. Nephrectomy followed 15 Gy stereotactic body radiation by 4 weeks. The tumor was a clear cell renal cell carcinoma. As to this clone: Its antigen is unknown.

Clones were sequenced by immunoSEQ multiplex PCR, and TCRdb holds only the in-frame ones, with some missing. The sample carries 130,000 to 150,000 clones, 80% to 90% recorded once. CDR1 and CDR2 (germline): SGHAT, FQNNGV. CDR3 length: 14 residues. V was cut by 3 bases and J by 0 bases, with 9 bases left in between. This sequence joins TRBV11-2 and TRBJ2-7; no reliable D call. The TCR comes from a woman aged 45-65 years with renal cell carcinoma. The sample here was blood, taken from a patient whose treatment included radiotherapy and nephrectomy. The CDR3 nucleotides are TGTGCCAGCAGCTTGATCGAGCCCTCCTACGAGCAGTACTTC. Translating it yields CASSLIEPSYEQYF.